This T cell receptor (beta chain) emerged from a study of blood T cell repertoires in COVID-19 (dated by TCRdb to 2019 to 2021). About the full investigation: Samples covering the acute and convalescent phases of COVID-19 were provided by collaborators in the United States, Italy and Spain. Samples were obtained from the ongoing ImmuneRACE study (first 160 participants) and from 950 to 1,500 subjects provided by 6 global collaborators. The prospective study material was composed of cDNA or gDNA derived from T cells, B-cell-depleted T cells, or PBMCs. A freely available public database, intended as a resource for researchers studying the immune response to SARS-CoV-2, is where the repertoires were released. A de-identified subject ID, COVID-19 status, age in years and sex were almost always included in the sample metadata. Subjects who had been exposed to COVID-19, were actively infected with it, or had recovered from it provided the deeply sampled blood TCRbeta repertoires that made up the dataset. Where available, HLA class I and class II types were taken from metadata supplied by the sample provider and were not determined by assay-based typing.

As regards this clone: The antigen it recognizes is unknown. Per-base qualities were not stored, and no clone one base away is much larger.

Participants in the prospective study were enrolled through a virtual design, were aged about 18 to 90 years, and lived in approximately 25 United States geographic areas. Cohort assignment in the prospective study relied on participant-reported clinical history from a screening survey and a study questionnaire. ImmuneRACE Cohort 3 recovered participants were defined by two consecutive negative NP/OP PCR tests, healthcare professional clearance, or symptom resolution. Mobile phlebotomists in the prospective study collected whole blood, serum and a nasopharyngeal or oropharyngeal swab from every participant. Additional blood draws and questionnaires over a roughly two-month period could optionally be provided by prospective study participants. Prospective study blood samples were shipped either frozen or at room temperature before DNA extraction. Here is what the overall study found, with its caveats: The amount of clinical and demographic metadata varied by source and participant and was provided uncurated.

CDR1 SNHLY and CDR2 FYNNEI were looked up in the germline V gene. V lost 4 bases and J lost 5 bases; the stretch between them is 8 bases long. The CDR3 spans 12 residues, from the cysteine through the phenylalanine. Only the CDR3 DNA is retained, 36 bases long and in frame from the first base. TCRbeta CDR3 regions were amplified from genomic DNA using the immunoSEQ Assay, a bias-controlled multiplex PCR. As for the authors' bioinformatics: The number of nucleated cells in each sample was estimated by amplification of reference gene primers within the assay. To quantify the absolute abundance of each unique TCRbeta CDR3 rearrangement, sequence reads were collapsed and filtered. Productive Simpson clonality was computed per sample as the square root of Simpson's diversity index over productive rearrangements. TCRdb retrieved this table from immuneACCESS and kept in-frame rearrangements only. Not all clones are present; in checked studies, unresolved V genes account for under half, and no reason is known for the remainder. Clone size and the V and J calls come from that table; the DNA yielded D and trimming. For this sample there are a few hundred thousand clones; more than 85% appear just once. The ten largest clones capture approximately 3.1% of the sample.

The chain is encoded by TRBV2 joined to TRBJ1-1, with the D gene too uncertain to name. The sample comprised PBMCs or T cells enriched from blood (not recorded which). The TCR was taken from a woman aged 25 to 39 who had recovered from COVID-19. The DNA reads as follows: TGTGCCAGCAGTGTTGGCGGGACTGAAGCTTTCTTT. Translation gives CASSVGGTEAFF.